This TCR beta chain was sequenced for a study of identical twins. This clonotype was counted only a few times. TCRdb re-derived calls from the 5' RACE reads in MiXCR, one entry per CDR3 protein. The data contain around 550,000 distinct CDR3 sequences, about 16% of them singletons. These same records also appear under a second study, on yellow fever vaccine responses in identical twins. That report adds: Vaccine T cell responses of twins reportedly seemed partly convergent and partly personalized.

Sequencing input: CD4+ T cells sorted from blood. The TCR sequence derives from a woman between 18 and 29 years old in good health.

The CDR3 nucleotides read TGTGCCAGCAGTGAACCAGCGGGAGCCACCGGGGAGCTGTTTTTT. This codes for CASSEPAGATGELFF. The rearrangement joins TRBV6-1 to TRBJ2-2; 8 nucleotides line up with TRBD2. The CDR3 length is 15 residues. The germline V gene encodes CDR1 MNHNS and CDR2 SASEGT. The ends lost 2 bases at V and 4 bases at J; junction bases unmatched: 3.